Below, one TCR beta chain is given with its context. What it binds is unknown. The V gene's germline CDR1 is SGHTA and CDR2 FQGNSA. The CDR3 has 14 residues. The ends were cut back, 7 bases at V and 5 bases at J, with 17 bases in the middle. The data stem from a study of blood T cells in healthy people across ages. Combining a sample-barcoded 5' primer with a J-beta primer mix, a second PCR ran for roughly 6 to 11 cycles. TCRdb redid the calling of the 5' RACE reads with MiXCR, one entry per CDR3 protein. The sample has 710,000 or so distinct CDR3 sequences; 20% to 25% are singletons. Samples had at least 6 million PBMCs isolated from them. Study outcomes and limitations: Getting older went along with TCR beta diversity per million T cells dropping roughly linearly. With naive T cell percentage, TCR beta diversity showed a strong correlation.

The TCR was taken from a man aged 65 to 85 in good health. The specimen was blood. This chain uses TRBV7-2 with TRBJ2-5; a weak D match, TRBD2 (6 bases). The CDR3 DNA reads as TGTGCCAGCACCTTGGGGGGATTGAGGGAGACCCAGTACTTC. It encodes CASTLGGLRETQYF.